Each of the 8 T cell receptor beta chains below was sequenced from the same sample in a study of T cell responses to AZD1222 COVID-19 vaccine. Clones were sequenced by immunoSEQ multiplex PCR, and TCRdb holds only the in-frame ones, with some missing. The sample lists 250,000 to 300,000 clones, approximately 94% occurring once. The starting material was peripheral blood, obtained 28 days after the second AZD1222 dose. The receptor source for this set is an adult who received the AZD1222 COVID-19 vaccine.

This clone has just one count. V usage is TRBV28 and J usage is TRBJ2-6; weak D call: TRBD1 (5 bases). Germline V gives CDR1 MDHEN, CDR2 SYDVKM. The V and J ends lost 2 bases and 0 bases respectively, with 8 bases between them. This CDR3 comprises 16 residues. This CDR3 is CASSLTGVSGANVLTF. CDR3 DNA: TGTGCCAGCAGTTTAACAGGCGTCTCTGGGGCCAACGTCCTGACTTTC. The complete variable domain, with remaining parts taken from reference TRBV28 and TRBJ2-6, reads DVKVTQSSRYLVKRTGEKVFLECVQDMDHENMFWYRQDPGLGLRLIYFSYDVKMKEKGDIPEGYSVSREKKERFSLILESASTNQTSMYLCASSLTGVSGANVLTFGAGSRLTVL.

The chain uses TRBV18 and TRBJ2-5; 10 bases are shared with TRBD1. Germline V gene lookup returns CDR1 KGHSH and CDR2 LQKENI. The J segment lost 4 bases and the V segment lost 4 bases, leaving 6 bases of the junction unmatched. The CDR3 covers 15 residues. This chain's CDR3 is CASSRSTGGVETQYF. In DNA form, the CDR3 reads TGTGCCAGCTCACGTTCGACAGGGGGCGTAGAGACCCAGTACTTC.

V gene TRBV14 combines with J gene TRBJ1-4, with 7 bases aligning to TRBD1. Germline assignment: CDR1 SGHDN and CDR2 FVKESK. V was pared by 6 bases and J by 10 bases, with 14 bases of the junction left unmatched. The CDR3 has 15 residues. CDR3 sequence: CASSDYGGGRRKLFF. In DNA form, the CDR3 reads TGTGCCAGCAGTGACTACGGAGGGGGCCGCCGAAAACTGTTTTTT.

The genes are TRBV9 and TRBJ1-3; D call uncertain. Germline V gene sequence: CDR1 SGDLS, CDR2 YYNGEE. Trimming took off 4 bases at V and 0 bases at J, with 11 bases between the two ends. The CDR3 sequence is 15 residues long. CDR3 residues: CASSILPDSGNTIYF. The CDR3 bases are TGTGCCAGCAGCATACTGCCGGACTCTGGAAACACCATATATTTT.

This chain links TRBV20-1 with TRBJ1-6; unclear D gene. This CDR3 comprises 11 residues. From germline, CDR1 is DFQATT and CDR2 SNEGSKA (reference sequence). V dropped 3 bases and J dropped 12 bases, with 9 bases sitting between them. CDR3 DNA sequence: TGCAGTGCTAGTGAGAAGGGACCCCTCCACTTT. This encodes CSASEKGPLHF.

This clone has only one observation. The rearrangement uses TRBV5-4 and TRBJ2-7; D gene ambiguous. The V end lost 0 bases, the J end lost 0 bases, and 7 bases lay between the germline ends. CDR1 and CDR2 (germline): SGHNT, YYREEE (reference sequence). The CDR3 has 14 residues. CDR3 in amino acids: CASSLVPSSYEQYF. CDR3 nucleotide sequence: TGTGCCAGCAGCTTGGTCCCATCCTCCTACGAGCAGTACTTC.

The chain joins TRBV5-4 to TRBJ1-6; no clear D gene. The V end lost 1 base, the J end lost 8 bases, and 13 bases lay between the germline ends. The CDR3 loop spans 15 amino acids. In germline, CDR1 is SGHNT, CDR2 YYREEE (reference sequence). This CDR3 is CASSLNPRDDSPLHF. CDR3 bases: TGTGCCAGCAGCTTGAATCCGCGGGATGATTCACCCCTCCACTTT.

This chain links TRBV28 with TRBJ1-5; TRBD1 matches 7 bases. V shed 7 bases, J shed 6 bases, and the junction held 9 bases outside the gene matches. This CDR3 contains 14 residues. Germline CDR1 reads MDHEN; CDR2 reads SYDVKM. Here the CDR3 reads CASITPQGRQPQHF. Written as DNA, the CDR3 is TGTGCCAGCATCACCCCACAGGGGCGTCAGCCCCAGCATTTT.